This is a list of T cell receptor beta chains from one sample in a study of blood T cell repertoires in COVID-19. This table comes from immunoSEQ multiplex PCR, and its TCRdb copy is limited to in-frame clones, with some not included. The sample comprises around 70,000 clones, around nine tenths of which are singletons, and around 6.7% rests with the top ten. Sequencing was carried out using peripheral blood. The receptor set was obtained from a man over 45 with active COVID-19. Both conserved end residues are part of each CDR3. Fields, in order: J gene, V gene, D gene, clone size, CDR3 DNA, CDR3 protein. D genes are given only for firm matches. The size entry is marked missing in some rows and otherwise reads once, few, many or a size class.

j_call: TRBJ2-4
v_call: TRBV7-2
d_call: .
clone_size: few
cdr3_nt: TGTGCCAGCAGCTTAGCTCCCGTCAACATTCAGTACTTC
cdr3_aa: CASSLAPVNIQYF

j_call: TRBJ2-3
v_call: TRBV24-1
d_call: TRBD1
clone_size: .
cdr3_nt: TGTGCCACCAGTGATTTGGGGACAGGGAGAGGGAATACGCAGTATTTT
cdr3_aa: CATSDLGTGRGNTQYF

j_call: TRBJ1-6
v_call: TRBV21-1
d_call: .
clone_size: .
cdr3_nt: TGTGCCAGCAGCTTCCACAGGGGGCCCCTCCACTTT
cdr3_aa: CASSFHRGPLHF

j_call: TRBJ1-5
v_call: TRBV7-2
d_call: .
clone_size: .
cdr3_nt: TGTGCCAGCAGCTTACGACAGGTAAATCAGCCCCAGCATTTT
cdr3_aa: CASSLRQVNQPQHF

j_call: TRBJ2-5
v_call: TRBV11-2
d_call: .
clone_size: .
cdr3_nt: TGTGCCAGCAGCCCCTCGTCGGGACTCCAAGAGACCCAGTACTTC
cdr3_aa: CASSPSSGLQETQYF

j_call: TRBJ1-4
v_call: TRBV5-4
d_call: .
clone_size: .
cdr3_nt: TGTGCCAGCAGCTTGGCAGGGGAGAGGGTACTGTTTTTT
cdr3_aa: CASSLAGERVLFF

j_call: TRBJ2-1
v_call: TRBV28
d_call: .
clone_size: .
cdr3_nt: TGTGCCAGCAGCCGCAGGGGCCTCTCCTACAATGAGCAGTTCTTC
cdr3_aa: CASSRRGLSYNEQFF

j_call: TRBJ1-5
v_call: TRBV28
d_call: TRBD1
clone_size: .
cdr3_nt: TGTGCCAGCAGACCACCCAGCGGACAGGGACAACAGCCCCAGCATTTT
cdr3_aa: CASRPPSGQGQQPQHF

j_call: TRBJ2-2
v_call: TRBV2
d_call: .
clone_size: .
cdr3_nt: TGTGCCAGCAGTGAATCAGGCGGGGAGCTGTTTTTT
cdr3_aa: CASSESGGELFF

j_call: TRBJ1-2
v_call: TRBV6-1
d_call: .
clone_size: .
cdr3_nt: TGTGCCAGCAGTGAAGGAGCTGGCTACACCTTC
cdr3_aa: CASSEGAGYTF

j_call: TRBJ1-4
v_call: TRBV5-1
d_call: .
clone_size: .
cdr3_nt: TGCGCCAGCACCCCCTCAGTTGCAACTAATGAAAAACTGTTTTTT
cdr3_aa: CASTPSVATNEKLFF

j_call: TRBJ1-2
v_call: TRBV27
d_call: TRBD1
clone_size: .
cdr3_nt: TGTGCCAGCAGTTACTACGGACAGGGTGGGAACTATGGCTACACCTTC
cdr3_aa: CASSYYGQGGNYGYTF

j_call: TRBJ1-2
v_call: TRBV4-1
d_call: .
clone_size: .
cdr3_nt: TGCGCCAGCAGCCAAGATAGGCAGGGCCACTATGGCTACACCTTC
cdr3_aa: CASSQDRQGHYGYTF

j_call: TRBJ1-1
v_call: TRBV6-2/TRBV6-3
d_call: .
clone_size: .
cdr3_nt: TGTGCCAGCAGTTACTCGGGTTCGAGGACTTTTAGGGGGAACGAAGCTTTCTTT
cdr3_aa: CASSYSGSRTFRGNEAFF

j_call: TRBJ2-1
v_call: TRBV19
d_call: .
clone_size: .
cdr3_nt: TGTGCCAGTAGTAGGGCAACTGAGCAGTTCTTC
cdr3_aa: CASSRATEQFF

j_call: TRBJ1-1
v_call: TRBV28
d_call: .
clone_size: .
cdr3_nt: TGTGCCAGCAGTTTAAAGGCAGGCTTGAACACTGAAGCTTTCTTT
cdr3_aa: CASSLKAGLNTEAFF

j_call: TRBJ1-4
v_call: TRBV5-1
d_call: TRBD1
clone_size: .
cdr3_nt: TGCGCCAGCAGCCCTGGACAGGGAGGGGAAAAACTGTTTTTT
cdr3_aa: CASSPGQGGEKLFF

j_call: TRBJ2-5
v_call: TRBV2
d_call: .
clone_size: .
cdr3_nt: TGTGCCAGCAGGGCCCTGATTAAAGAGACCCAGTACTTC
cdr3_aa: CASRALIKETQYF

j_call: TRBJ2-2
v_call: TRBV7-8
d_call: .
clone_size: .
cdr3_nt: TGTGCCAGCACCGAGGATGCGGCCGGGGAGCTGTTTTTT
cdr3_aa: CASTEDAAGELFF

j_call: TRBJ2-3
v_call: TRBV19
d_call: TRBD1
clone_size: .
cdr3_nt: TGTGCCAGTAGCGTTACAGGGGGCACAGATACGCAGTATTTT
cdr3_aa: CASSVTGGTDTQYF

j_call: TRBJ2-1
v_call: TRBV5-1
d_call: .
clone_size: .
cdr3_nt: TGCGCCAGCAGCCTGACCGGGAGATTGGCTTACAATGAGCAGTTCTTC
cdr3_aa: CASSLTGRLAYNEQFF

j_call: TRBJ2-3
v_call: TRBV9
d_call: TRBD2
clone_size: .
cdr3_nt: TGTGCCAGCAGCGAGAAACTCCGGACTAGCGGGAGTATATACACAGATACGCAGTATTTT
cdr3_aa: CASSEKLRTSGSIYTDTQYF

j_call: TRBJ2-7
v_call: TRBV5-6
d_call: .
clone_size: .
cdr3_nt: TGTGCCAGCAGCTTCCCGACGGGGTACGAGCAGTACTTC
cdr3_aa: CASSFPTGYEQYF

j_call: TRBJ2-7
v_call: TRBV9
d_call: .
clone_size: few
cdr3_nt: TGTGCCAGCAGCGTAGGGTGGGAGTGGGAGCAGTACTTC
cdr3_aa: CASSVGWEWEQYF

j_call: TRBJ2-1
v_call: TRBV7-6
d_call: .
clone_size: .
cdr3_nt: TGTGCCAGCAGCTTACAGGGGTATGTGGTAGATGAGCAGTTCTTC
cdr3_aa: CASSLQGYVVDEQFF

j_call: TRBJ1-2
v_call: TRBV7-6
d_call: .
clone_size: .
cdr3_nt: TGTGCCAGCAGCTTAGCGCTGAACAGCCCCCTTGGCTACACCTTC
cdr3_aa: CASSLALNSPLGYTF

j_call: TRBJ2-3
v_call: TRBV11-3
d_call: .
clone_size: .
cdr3_nt: TGTGCCAGCAGCTTGACCGGAGGCACAGATACGCAGTATTTT
cdr3_aa: CASSLTGGTDTQYF

j_call: TRBJ1-5
v_call: TRBV6-1
d_call: .
clone_size: .
cdr3_nt: TGTGCCAGCAGTGAAGGCACCGGGACTCACAATCAGCCCCAGCATTTT
cdr3_aa: CASSEGTGTHNQPQHF

j_call: TRBJ1-1
v_call: TRBV6-5
d_call: TRBD1
clone_size: .
cdr3_nt: TGTGCCAGCTGGAGGACAGGGGCTCAGCCTGAAGCTTTCTTT
cdr3_aa: CASWRTGAQPEAFF

j_call: TRBJ1-2
v_call: TRBV7-3
d_call: .
clone_size: .
cdr3_nt: TGTGCCAGCAGCGGCGACTATTTCTATGGCTACACCTTC
cdr3_aa: CASSGDYFYGYTF

j_call: TRBJ1-2
v_call: TRBV4-3
d_call: .
clone_size: few
cdr3_nt: TGCGCCAGCAGCCAAGAAGTAGGGGGGGGATATGGCTACACCTTC
cdr3_aa: CASSQEVGGGYGYTF

j_call: TRBJ2-7
v_call: TRBV9
d_call: .
clone_size: .
cdr3_nt: TGTGCCAGCAGCGCGGGGAGCTCCTACGAGCAGTACTTC
cdr3_aa: CASSAGSSYEQYF

j_call: TRBJ2-7
v_call: TRBV5-1
d_call: TRBD1
clone_size: .
cdr3_nt: TGCGCCAGCAGCTTGTCGGGCGGGACAGGGTACGAGCAGTACTTC
cdr3_aa: CASSLSGGTGYEQYF

j_call: TRBJ2-2
v_call: TRBV24-1
d_call: .
clone_size: .
cdr3_nt: TGTGCCACCAGTCGCAGTTCGAACACCGGGGAGCTGTTTTTT
cdr3_aa: CATSRSSNTGELFF

j_call: TRBJ2-1
v_call: TRBV7-2
d_call: .
clone_size: .
cdr3_nt: TGTGCCAGCAGCTCGTGGGAGGAGCAGTTCTTC
cdr3_aa: CASSSWEEQFF

j_call: TRBJ2-7
v_call: TRBV6-2/TRBV6-3
d_call: TRBD2
clone_size: .
cdr3_nt: TGTGCCAGCAGTAGGGCGAGCGGGAGTAACGAGCAGTACTTC
cdr3_aa: CASSRASGSNEQYF

j_call: TRBJ2-5
v_call: TRBV7-8
d_call: .
clone_size: .
cdr3_nt: TGTGCCAGCAGCTTAGATGTTGGGGGGGCGAGTAGCCAAGAGACCCAGTACTTC
cdr3_aa: CASSLDVGGASSQETQYF

j_call: TRBJ1-2
v_call: TRBV6-5
d_call: .
clone_size: .
cdr3_nt: TGTGCCAGCAGGACGGGGAGACGAGGCTACACCTTC
cdr3_aa: CASRTGRRGYTF

j_call: TRBJ1-4
v_call: TRBV5-6
d_call: .
clone_size: .
cdr3_nt: TGTGCCAGCAGCCTGGGGGAGAGCGAAAAACTGTTTTTT
cdr3_aa: CASSLGESEKLFF

j_call: TRBJ2-7
v_call: TRBV6-6
d_call: TRBD2
clone_size: .
cdr3_nt: TGTGCCAGCGGTCAGGGACTAGCGGGCTCCTACGAGCAGTACTTC
cdr3_aa: CASGQGLAGSYEQYF

j_call: TRBJ2-2
v_call: TRBV14
d_call: .
clone_size: .
cdr3_nt: TGTGCCAGCAGCCCCAGCAGGGTTCTTGCCGGGGAGCTGTTTTTT
cdr3_aa: CASSPSRVLAGELFF

j_call: TRBJ2-1
v_call: TRBV4-3
d_call: TRBD2
clone_size: .
cdr3_nt: TGCGCCAGCAGCCAGGGGACTAGCGGGAGGTACAATGAGCAGTTCTTC
cdr3_aa: CASSQGTSGRYNEQFF

j_call: TRBJ1-2
v_call: TRBV6-5
d_call: .
clone_size: .
cdr3_nt: TGTGCCAGCAGAACAGGGAGAAACTATGGCTACACCTTC
cdr3_aa: CASRTGRNYGYTF

j_call: TRBJ2-1
v_call: TRBV7-8
d_call: TRBD2
clone_size: .
cdr3_nt: TGTGCCAGCAGCTTAGCGGCCCTAGCGGGTGGCAATGAGCAGTTCTTC
cdr3_aa: CASSLAALAGGNEQFF

j_call: TRBJ2-4
v_call: TRBV19
d_call: .
clone_size: .
cdr3_nt: TGTGCCAGTAGTATAGTTTACCAGGGGTTAAACATTCAGTACTTC
cdr3_aa: CASSIVYQGLNIQYF

j_call: TRBJ1-2
v_call: TRBV19
d_call: .
clone_size: .
cdr3_nt: TGTGCCAGTAACCCGACACCCAACTATGGCTACACCTTC
cdr3_aa: CASNPTPNYGYTF